A single sample gave rise to the 27 T cell receptor beta chains below, sequenced in a study of cytotoxic CD8 clonotypes in ibrutinib-treated CLL. Clones were read by immunoSEQ multiplex PCR, and TCRdb kept only the in-frame ones, dropping some. The repertoire holds some 130,000 clones, approximately 85% seen once, with approximately 2% in the top ten. The specimen comprised PBMCs, sampled after 24 months of ibrutinib treatment. The receptors shown here come from a human donor with chronic lymphocytic leukemia.

This chain links TRBV5-1 with TRBJ2-6, with TRBD1 matching over 7 bases. Germline assignment: CDR1 SGHRS and CDR2 YFSETQ. Trimming cost V 0 bases and J 2 bases; bases outside gene matches: 8. This CDR3 spans 18 amino acids. The CDR3, as DNA: TGCGCCAGCAGCTTGGCCAATGCGACAGGGCCTGGGGCCAACGTCCTGACTTTC. Its translation: CASSLANATGPGANVLTF.

The rearrangement joins TRBV6-1 to TRBJ2-1; D may be TRBD2 (6 bases). Between the trimmed V and J ends, which lost 4 bases and 9 bases, there was a span of 10 bases. The CDR3 extends over 12 amino acids. CDR1 and CDR2 from the germline V gene are MNHNS and SASEGT. The CDR3 DNA follows: TGTGCCAGCAGTGGCCTGCGGGGTGAGCAGTTCTTC. This sequence encodes CASSGLRGEQFF.

This clone was seen more than once but under ten times. The gene calls are TRBV7-2 and TRBJ2-7, with 10 bases aligning to TRBD2. From germline, CDR1 is SGHTA and CDR2 FQGNSA. With V trimmed by 3 bases and J by 5 bases, 7 bases remained unmatched. This CDR3 spans 15 amino acids. The CDR3 loop reads CASSLESGRGHEQYF. The CDR3 bases are TGTGCCAGCAGCTTGGAAAGCGGGAGGGGCCACGAGCAGTACTTC.

The genes are TRBV5-1 and TRBJ1-3; no firm D call. The germline V gene has CDR1 SGHRS and CDR2 YFSETQ. The CDR3 totals 13 residues. V was clipped by 5 bases and J by 0 bases, with 6 bases between them. The CDR3 protein is CASRVGSGNTIYF. The CDR3 DNA reads as TGCGCCAGCAGGGTCGGCTCTGGAAACACCATATATTTT. Variable domain in full (rest from reference TRBV5-1 and TRBJ1-3): KAGVTQTPRYLIKTRGQQVTLSCSPISGHRSVSWYQQTPGQGLQFLFEYFSETQRNKGNFPGRFSGRQFSNSRSEMNVSTLELGDSALYLCASRVGSGNTIYFGEGSWLTVV.

This clone came up once. The CDR3 DNA is TGTGCCAGCTCACCATCCTCAGGGGGCGCCAATAATGAGCAGTTCTTC. It translates to CASSPSSGGANNEQFF. This sequence joins TRBV18 and TRBJ2-1, with 8 bases aligning to TRBD1. Germline loops: CDR1 KGHSH, CDR2 LQKENI. V shed 2 bases, J shed 7 bases, and the junction held 10 bases outside the gene matches. CDR3 size: 16 residues.

The V and J genes are TRBV6-6 and TRBJ2-3; tentatively, D is TRBD2 (5 bases). Per the germline V gene, CDR1 is MNHNY and CDR2 is SVGAGI (reference sequence). This CDR3 spans 15 amino acids. V shed 11 bases and J shed 0 bases, with 18 bases lying between them. The CDR3 reads CASRRPGKSTDTQYF. In nucleotides, the CDR3 is TGTGCCTCCCGGCGCCCGGGGAAAAGCACAGATACGCAGTATTTT.

J is TRBJ2-7 and V is TRBV19; 7 bases are a match to TRBD2. Germline V gene lookup returns CDR1 LNHDA and CDR2 SQIVND (reference sequence). V gave up 5 bases and J gave up 0 bases; unmatched junction bases: 1. This CDR3 comprises 13 residues. The CDR3 loop reads CASSLAVSYEQYF. In nucleotides, the CDR3 is TGTGCCAGTAGTCTAGCGGTCTCCTACGAGCAGTACTTC.

A remark on this clone: The junction differs from germline at one of its ends, possibly a read error. The chain's CDR3 is CASSQGGTRFFF. Here the CDR3 DNA reads TGTGCCAGCAGCCAGGGCGGGACCCGCTTTTTCTTC. This chain uses TRBV27 with TRBJ2-4; D possibly corresponds to TRBD2 (6 bases). This CDR3 spans 12 amino acids. From germline, CDR1 is MNHEY and CDR2 SMNVEV (reference sequence).

The rearrangement uses TRBV5-5 and TRBJ1-5; TRBD1 agrees at 7 bases. V lost 5 bases and J lost 3; bases outside the gene matches: 11. Looked up from germline, CDR1 is SGHKS and CDR2 is YYEKEE (reference sequence). This CDR3 comprises 16 residues. The CDR3: CASRRGPRTDNQPQHF. In DNA form, the CDR3 reads TGTGCCAGCAGGAGGGGGCCTAGGACCGACAATCAGCCCCAGCATTTT.

This rearrangement joins TRBV2 to TRBJ2-3; D may match TRBD1 or TRBD2 (6 bases each). The CDR3 is made up of 18 amino acids. Trimming took 1 base from V and 2 from J, leaving 19 bases between them. Germline lookup yields CDR1 SNHLY and CDR2 FYNNEI. CDR3 region: CASSEDVGGRRPTDTQYF. The CDR3 coding sequence is TGTGCCAGCAGTGAAGATGTTGGGGGGCGAAGACCCACAGATACGCAGTATTTT.

The chain carries TRBV28 and TRBJ1-1; possibly TRBD1 for D (6 bases). There are 14 residues in the CDR3. Per the germline V gene, CDR1 is MDHEN and CDR2 is SYDVKM. V was trimmed by 5 bases and J by 1 base, leaving 11 bases between them. The CDR3 DNA reads as TGTGCCAGCAGTGAGGGGACACGGAACACTGAAGCTTTCTTT. It translates to CASSEGTRNTEAFF.

This chain links TRBV28 with TRBJ1-1, with 9 bases lining up with TRBD1. The CDR3 consists of 14 residues. CDR1 is MDHEN, CDR2 SYDVKM, per germline. J was trimmed by 1 base and V by 5 bases; bases with no gene match: 2. CDR3 amino acids: CASSRDRENTEAFF. The CDR3 DNA reads TGTGCCAGCAGTAGGGACAGGGAGAACACTGAAGCTTTCTTT. Looking up the rest from reference TRBV28 and TRBJ1-1 gives the full variable domain: DVKVTQSSRYLVKRTGEKVFLECVQDMDHENMFWYRQDPGLGLRLIYFSYDVKMKEKGDIPEGYSVSREKKERFSLILESASTNQTSMYLCASSRDRENTEAFFGQGTRLTVV.

About this clone itself: Compared with germline, one end of the junction differs, possibly owing to a read error. The J gene is TRBJ2-5, the V gene TRBV7-7; TRBD2 agrees at 7 bases. The CDR3 sequence is 16 residues long. CDR1 and CDR2 (germline): SSHAT, FNYEAQ (reference sequence). CDR3 loop: CASSLGLGRIQETQYF. The CDR3 DNA reads as TGTGCTAGCAGCTTAGGTCTCGGGAGGATACAAGAGACCCAGTACTTC.

V and J are TRBV2 and TRBJ2-3, with TRBD2 matching 8 bases. The CDR3 has 15 residues. Per germline, CDR1 SNHLY and CDR2 FYNNEI. Germline trimming cut 6 bases from V and 0 bases from J; bases unmatched to any gene: 5. In DNA form, the CDR3 reads TGTGCCAGCAGGCGGGCTAGCGGGAGCACAGATACGCAGTATTTT. Its translation is CASRRASGSTDTQYF. The whole variable domain, remainder taken from reference TRBV2 and TRBJ2-3, is EPEVTQTPSHQVTQMGQEVILRCVPISNHLYFYWYRQILGQKVEFLVSFYNNEISEKSEIFDDQFSVERPDGSNFTLKIRSTKLEDSAMYFCASRRASGSTDTQYFGPGTRLTVL.

Only one count was recorded for this clone. The J gene is TRBJ1-1, the V gene TRBV7-9, with D unresolved. Trimming stripped 1 base from V and 0 bases from J, with 9 bases between. The CDR3 totals 15 residues. Germline V gene data show CDR1 as SEHNR and CDR2 as FQNEAQ (reference sequence). The CDR3 nucleotides read TGTGCCAGCAGCTTAGAAGAGACATTGAACACTGAAGCTTTCTTT. Translated, it gives CASSLEETLNTEAFF.

CDR3 sequence: CASSLSIRGGNTGELFF. In DNA, the CDR3 is TGTGCCAGCAGCTTAAGCATCCGCGGAGGGAACACCGGGGAGCTGTTTTTT. The gene calls are TRBV7-3 and TRBJ2-2, with D possibly TRBD2 on 5 matching bases. Germline CDR1 reads SGHTA; CDR2 reads FQGTGA. The CDR3 runs to 17 residues. Trimming cost V 1 base and J 1 base, with 13 bases left between them.

The chain carries TRBV2 and TRBJ2-3, with 13 bases matching TRBD2. This CDR3 has 20 residues. Per the germline V gene, CDR1 is SNHLY and CDR2 is FYNNEI. Trimming at V came to 6 bases and at J to 1 base, leaving 16 bases not matched to a gene. CDR3: CASRADPGLAGTLRTDTQYF. CDR3 bases: TGTGCCAGCAGAGCTGATCCGGGACTAGCGGGAACCCTGCGCACAGATACGCAGTATTTT.

This clone was counted once. Here the CDR3 DNA reads TGTGCCAGCAGGACCTTCGGGACAGGGGAGGGTAACTATGGCTACACCTTC. Amino acids: CASRTFGTGEGNYGYTF. The chain employs TRBV27 and TRBJ1-2; 10 bases are a match to TRBD1. The CDR3 has 17 residues. Germline-derived CDR1 and CDR2 are MNHEY and SMNVEV (reference sequence). J gave up 1 base and V 6 bases, and 11 bases lay outside the gene matches.

This clone was counted a single time. This chain joins TRBV12-5 and TRBJ2-1; D remains ambiguous. Germline lookup yields CDR1 LGHNT and CDR2 FRNRAP. Trimming stripped 7 bases from V and 8 bases from J, with 12 bases between. This CDR3 is 12 amino acids long. The chain's CDR3 is CASARLFHEQFF. CDR3 sequence (DNA): TGTGCTAGTGCCCGACTCTTCCATGAGCAGTTCTTC.

The chain uses TRBV18 and TRBJ1-5; unclear D gene. The CDR3 is made up of 16 amino acids. The V gene lost 3 bases and the J gene lost 2 bases, with 14 bases spanning the gap. Germline values: CDR1 KGHSH, CDR2 LQKENI. As DNA, the CDR3 is TGTGCCAGCTCACCCCCTGGTGGGAATGGCAATCAGCCCCAGCATTTT. It encodes CASSPPGGNGNQPQHF.

This clone occurred once. This chain uses TRBV2 with TRBJ1-5; D perhaps matches TRBD1 (6 bases). The germline gives CDR1 SNHLY, CDR2 FYNNEI. The CDR3 has 15 residues. The V gene lost 5 bases and the J gene lost 0 bases, with 11 bases spanning the gap. CDR3 sequence (DNA): TGTGCCAGCAGTACAGGGCGGGATAGCAATCAGCCCCAGCATTTT. It yields the protein CASSTGRDSNQPQHF.

The V and J genes are TRBV2 and TRBJ2-1; D possibly matches TRBD1 or TRBD2 (5 bases each). The CDR3 has 13 amino acids. Germline CDR1 SNHLY, CDR2 FYNNEI. V lost 6 bases, J lost 5 bases, and 11 bases lay in between. The CDR3 DNA reads TGTGCCAGCAGGAGAGGGGCAAACAATGAGCAGTTCTTC. Protein sequence: CASRRGANNEQFF.

The rearrangement joins TRBV6-6 to TRBJ1-3, with D uncertain. V lost 8 bases and J lost 0, with 14 bases in between. The length of the CDR3 is 15 residues. The germline V gene encodes CDR1 MNHNY and CDR2 SVGAGI (reference sequence). The CDR3 region is CASDRRTSSGNTIYF. CDR3 coding DNA: TGTGCCAGCGACCGACGGACTTCCTCTGGAAACACCATATATTTT.

In DNA, the CDR3 is TGTGCCAGCAGCTTAGAGGGGGATCTGCGGGGCTACACCTTC. It specifies CASSLEGDLRGYTF. The chain recombines TRBV7-2 with TRBJ1-2, with D tentatively TRBD1 (6 bases). CDR1 and CDR2 (germline): SGHTA, FQGNSA. V lost 1 base and J lost 8, with 14 bases in between. The CDR3 extends over 14 amino acids.

The chain links TRBV9 to TRBJ2-6; TRBD2 might be the D (5 bases). Germline V lookup: CDR1 SGDLS, CDR2 YYNGEE. Trimming removed 0 bases from V and 2 bases from J, with 9 bases in between. This CDR3 region has 16 residues. The CDR3 DNA reads as TGTGCCAGCAGCGTAGGACTCGGGACTGGGGCCAACGTCCTGACTTTC. Amino acids: CASSVGLGTGANVLTF.

In its sample, this clone was seen once. The V gene is TRBV7-2, the J gene TRBJ1-2, with D maybe TRBD1 (6 bases). The CDR3 runs 15 residues. Germline V lookup: CDR1 SGHTA, CDR2 FQGNSA. V lost 5 bases and J lost 2, with 15 bases in between. The CDR3 protein is CASSVGQGINYGYTF. Here the CDR3 DNA reads TGTGCCAGCAGCGTCGGGCAGGGGATAAACTATGGCTACACCTTC.

J is TRBJ1-2 and V is TRBV27; 8 bases match TRBD1. The CDR3 spans 15 residues. CDR1 and CDR2 from the germline V gene are MNHEY and SMNVEV (reference sequence). After removal of 10 bases from V and 2 bases from J, the junction contained 12 bases not matched to a gene. CDR3 amino acids: CATRDRPSANYGYTF. CDR3 nucleotides: TGTGCCACTAGGGACAGGCCCTCAGCAAACTATGGCTACACCTTC.